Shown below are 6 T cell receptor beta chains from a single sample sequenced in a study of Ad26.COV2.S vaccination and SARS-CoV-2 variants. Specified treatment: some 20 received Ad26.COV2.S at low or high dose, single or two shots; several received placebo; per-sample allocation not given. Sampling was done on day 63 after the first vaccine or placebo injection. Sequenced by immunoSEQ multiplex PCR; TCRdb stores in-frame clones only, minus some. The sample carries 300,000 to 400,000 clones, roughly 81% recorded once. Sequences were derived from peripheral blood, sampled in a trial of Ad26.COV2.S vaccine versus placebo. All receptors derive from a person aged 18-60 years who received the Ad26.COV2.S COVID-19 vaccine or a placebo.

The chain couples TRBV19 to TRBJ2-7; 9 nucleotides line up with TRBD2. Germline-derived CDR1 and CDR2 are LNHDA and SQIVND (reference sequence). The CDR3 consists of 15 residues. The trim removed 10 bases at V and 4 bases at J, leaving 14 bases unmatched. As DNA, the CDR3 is TGTGCCACTACAGATGGGGCGGGAGGGTCGTACGAGCAGTACTTC. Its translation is CATTDGAGGSYEQYF.

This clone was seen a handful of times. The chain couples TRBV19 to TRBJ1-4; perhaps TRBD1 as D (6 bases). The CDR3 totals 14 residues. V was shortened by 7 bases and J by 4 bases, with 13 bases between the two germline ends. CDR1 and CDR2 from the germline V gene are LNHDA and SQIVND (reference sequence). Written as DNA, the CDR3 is TGTGCCAGTAAAATACAGGGTAATAATGAAAAACTGTTTTTT. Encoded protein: CASKIQGNNEKLFF.

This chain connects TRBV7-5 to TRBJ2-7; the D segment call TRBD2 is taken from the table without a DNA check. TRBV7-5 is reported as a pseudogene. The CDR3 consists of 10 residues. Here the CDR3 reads CVKRDVEQYF. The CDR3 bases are TGTGTCAAACGCGATGTCGAGCAGTACTTC.

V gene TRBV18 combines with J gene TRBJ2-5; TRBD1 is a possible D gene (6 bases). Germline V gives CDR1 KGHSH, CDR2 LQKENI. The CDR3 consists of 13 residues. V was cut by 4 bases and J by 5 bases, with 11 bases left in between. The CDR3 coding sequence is TGTGCCAGCTCACGGGACAAACTTGAGACCCAGTACTTC. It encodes CASSRDKLETQYF.

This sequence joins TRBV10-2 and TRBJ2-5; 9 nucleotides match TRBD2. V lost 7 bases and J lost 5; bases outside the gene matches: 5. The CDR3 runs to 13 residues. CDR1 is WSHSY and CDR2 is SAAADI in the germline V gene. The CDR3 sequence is CASNIAGAETQYF. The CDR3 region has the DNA TGCGCCAGCAACATAGCGGGAGCGGAGACCCAGTACTTC.

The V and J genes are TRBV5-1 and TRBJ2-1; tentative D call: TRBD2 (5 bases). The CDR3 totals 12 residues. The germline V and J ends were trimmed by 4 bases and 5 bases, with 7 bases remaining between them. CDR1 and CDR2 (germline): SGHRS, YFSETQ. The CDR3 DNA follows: TGCGCCAGCAGCCGGGAAAACAATGAGCAGTTCTTC. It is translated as CASSRENNEQFF. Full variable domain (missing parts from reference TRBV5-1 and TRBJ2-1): KAGVTQTPRYLIKTRGQQVTLSCSPISGHRSVSWYQQTPGQGLQFLFEYFSETQRNKGNFPGRFSGRQFSNSRSEMNVSTLELGDSALYLCASSRENNEQFFGPGTRLTVL.